There are a few counts of the clone carrying this T cell receptor beta chain. Its antigen is unknown. With a J-beta primer mix and a sample-barcoded 5' primer, a second PCR ran about 7 to 11 cycles. The authors tagged each cDNA molecule using a template-switch adaptor with 12 random nucleotides. MiXCR was run by TCRdb on the 5' RACE reads, yielding one entry per CDR3 protein. The sample carries 710,000 or so distinct CDR3 sequences, approximately 22% recorded once. The data belong to a study of blood T cells in healthy people across ages. Findings of the study overall: The recorded TCR beta diversity per million T cells decreased in a roughly linear manner with age.

There are 16 residues in the CDR3. Looked up from germline, CDR1 is KGHDR and CDR2 is SFDVKD. This receptor was taken from a man in his sixties or seventies in good health. Input material: blood. V is TRBV24-1 and J is TRBJ2-5; 10 nucleotides agree with TRBD2. With the DNA end fitting TRBJ2-1 better, the J assignment may be wrong. CDR3 in amino acids: CATSDPGTSAGNEQFF. In DNA form, the CDR3 reads TGTGCCACCAGTGACCCCGGGACTAGCGCGGGCAATGAGCAGTTCTTC.